This passage covers 9 T cell receptor beta chains from one sample sequenced in a study of blood T cell repertoires in COVID-19. The repertoire was sequenced with immunoSEQ multiplex PCR; TCRdb's copy has only in-frame clones and lacks some. Of roughly 140,000 clones in the sample, 65% to 90% were seen once. Sequences were obtained from peripheral blood. The receptors shown here come from a man in his forties or fifties with acute or convalescent COVID-19.

This rearrangement joins TRBV6-5 to TRBJ1-6; D may be TRBD1 (6 bases). This CDR3 spans 15 amino acids. Germline V lookup: CDR1 MNHEY, CDR2 SVGAGI. Trimming shortened V by 2 bases and J by 11 bases, and 16 bases separated the two germline ends. Here the CDR3 reads CASSYGGAGSTPLHF. CDR3 coding DNA: TGTGCCAGCAGTTACGGGGGGGCAGGGTCGACACCCCTCCACTTT.

The CDR3 nucleotides read TGTGCCAGCAGCCGAAACAGGGTGGAGACCCAGTACTTC. It codes for CASSRNRVETQYF. The chain recombines TRBV27 with TRBJ2-5; D may be TRBD1 (6 bases). V gave up 6 bases and J gave up 5 bases, with 13 bases separating them. Germline V gives CDR1 MNHEY, CDR2 SMNVEV (reference sequence). This CDR3 has 13 amino acids.

The V and J genes are TRBV19 and TRBJ2-5; D is unresolved. The CDR3 consists of 13 residues. Trimming took 5 bases from V and 4 from J, leaving 11 bases between them. Germline CDR1 reads LNHDA; CDR2 reads SQIVND (reference sequence). Here the CDR3 DNA reads TGTGCCAGTAGTGGGCAGGTTCTAGAGACCCAGTACTTC. Encoded protein: CASSGQVLETQYF.

V and J are TRBV15 and TRBJ1-2; tentatively, D is TRBD1 (5 bases). Germline V gene sequence: CDR1 LNHNV, CDR2 YYDKDF (reference sequence). V gave up 1 base and J gave up 4 bases, with 16 bases separating them. There are 16 residues in the CDR3. The CDR3: CATSRGDSSPPYGYTF. CDR3 coding DNA: TGTGCCACCAGCAGAGGGGACTCGTCCCCCCCCTATGGCTACACCTTC.

The chain is built from TRBV27 and TRBJ1-6; D possibly corresponds to TRBD1 (5 bases). This CDR3 spans 14 amino acids. Germline V lookup: CDR1 MNHEY, CDR2 SMNVEV (reference sequence). V was trimmed by 3 bases and J by 14 bases, leaving 17 bases between them. CDR3 in DNA: TGTGCCAGCAGTTTTTTGTTAGGGGCAAGGGCCCTCCACTTT. The encoded protein is CASSFLLGARALHF.

Only one count was recorded for this clone. V gene TRBV6-5 combines with J gene TRBJ1-4; no clear D. This CDR3 is built from 14 residues. The germline V gene has CDR1 MNHEY and CDR2 SVGAGI. Trimming left V 10 bases short and J 5 bases short, with 17 bases between. CDR3 sequence: CATSLGRYNEKLFF. The DNA of the CDR3 is TGTGCCACATCACTGGGCAGGTACAATGAAAAACTGTTTTTT.

The chain combines TRBV13 with TRBJ2-3; 9 nucleotides align to TRBD2. The length of the CDR3 is 15 residues. CDR1 is PRHDT and CDR2 is FYEKMQ in the germline V gene (reference sequence). After removal of 4 bases from V and 5 bases from J, the junction contained 7 bases not matched to a gene. The CDR3 protein is CASSYPRGGLDTQYF. In DNA form, the CDR3 reads TGTGCCAGCAGCTATCCGCGGGGGGGGTTAGATACGCAGTATTTT.

This clone was recorded only once. This rearrangement joins TRBV5-6 to TRBJ1-5; 8 bases fit TRBD1. This CDR3 comprises 15 residues. The germline gives CDR1 SGHDT, CDR2 YYEEEE. Germline trimming cut 4 bases from V and 7 bases from J; bases unmatched to any gene: 10. The CDR3 is CASSLGQGWGQPQHF. CDR3 coding DNA: TGTGCCAGCAGCCTCGGACAGGGATGGGGCCAGCCCCAGCATTTT.

The chain uses TRBV5-4 and TRBJ2-1, with 10 nucleotides matching TRBD2. Germline V gene sequence: CDR1 SGHNT, CDR2 YYREEE (reference sequence). The V and J ends lost 4 bases and 7 bases, in that order; junction bases with no gene match: 8. The CDR3 runs 15 residues. The CDR3 loop reads CASSLSGRKKNEQFF. The CDR3 DNA reads TGTGCCAGCAGCCTTAGCGGGAGGAAGAAGAATGAGCAGTTCTTC.